The 27 T cell receptor beta chains in this list originate from one sample, sequenced in a study of T-cell memory formation after mild COVID-19. TCRdb redid the calling of the 5' RACE reads with MiXCR, one entry per CDR3 protein. The table has a few hundred thousand distinct CDR3 sequences, 20% to 25% seen once. The sequenced material came from PBMCs or a T cell subset sorted from them (not recorded which). Receptors were obtained from an adult woman who had mild COVID-19 (a few samples of this study predate the infection). Cell type and time point are not known.

This clonotype showed up just a few times. The chain employs TRBV10-3 and TRBJ2-3, with a possible D match to TRBD2 (5 bases). Germline CDR1 reads ENHRY; CDR2 reads SYGVKD. V was shortened by 7 bases and J by 2 bases, with 10 bases between the two germline ends. The CDR3 is made up of 13 amino acids. Here the CDR3 DNA reads TGTGCCATCAACAGCGACTACACAGATACGCAGTATTTT. Translating it yields CAINSDYTDTQYF.

This clonotype was seen more than once but under ten times. The chain has TRBV20-1 and TRBJ1-1; D gene uncertain. This CDR3 contains 14 residues. V lost 5 bases and J 0 bases, leaving 13 bases between the germline ends. From germline, CDR1 is DFQATT and CDR2 SNEGSKA (reference sequence). The CDR3 loop is CSAQAVGMNTEAFF. The CDR3 DNA sequence: TGCAGTGCTCAGGCCGTGGGGATGAACACTGAAGCTTTCTTT.

This clonotype was counted between two and nine times. The genes are TRBV4-2 and TRBJ2-7; TRBD1 matches at 10 bases. After removal of 4 bases from V and 7 bases from J, the junction contained 7 bases not matched to a gene. CDR1 LGHNA and CDR2 YNFKEQ come from the germline V gene. The length of the CDR3 is 14 residues. This chain's CDR3 is CASSRRTGGREQYF. CDR3 sequence (DNA): TGTGCCAGCAGCCGACGGACAGGGGGAAGGGAGCAGTACTTC.

This clonotype was seen a few times. The chain has TRBV12-3 or TRBV12-4 and TRBJ1-5, with 9 bases that match TRBD1. The CDR3 runs 16 residues. Trimming took 6 bases from V and 3 from J; bases not matched to a gene: 9. The CDR3: CASRGQGRRSNQPQHF. The CDR3 region has the DNA TGTGCCAGCAGGGGACAGGGCAGAAGGTCCAATCAGCCCCAGCATTTT.

This clonotype was observed a handful of times. CDR3 protein: CASSFAPAGSQETQYF. In DNA, the CDR3 is TGTGCCAGCAGCTTCGCCCCGGCCGGGTCCCAAGAGACCCAGTACTTC. This chain connects TRBV5-6 to TRBJ2-5; D is ambiguous. The CDR3 runs 16 residues. Germline CDR1 SGHDT, CDR2 YYEEEE. V was pared by 2 bases and J by 1 base, with 15 bases between.

The table lists this clonotype with many counts. The chain employs TRBV10-3 and TRBJ2-3, with D unresolved. CDR3 length: 12 amino acids. CDR1 and CDR2 from the germline V gene are ENHRY and SYGVKD. Trimming removed 3 bases at V and 0 bases at J, with 1 base between. CDR3 nucleotides: TGTGCCATCAGTGACAGCACAGATACGCAGTATTTT. As protein: CAISDSTDTQYF.

This clonotype occurred many times. J is TRBJ1-1 and V is TRBV7-9; D call uncertain. Trimming took 5 bases from V and 2 from J, leaving 3 bases between them. The CDR3 totals 11 residues. The germline CDR1 and CDR2 sequences are SEHNR and FQNEAQ (reference sequence). This CDR3 is CASSGNTEAFF. CDR3 nucleotides: TGTGCCAGCAGCGGAAACACTGAAGCTTTCTTT.

This chain uses TRBV12-3 or TRBV12-4 with TRBJ1-1; 11 nucleotides match TRBD1. This CDR3 spans 13 amino acids. V trimming: 7 bases; J trimming: 11 bases; junction bases outside the gene matches: 9. The CDR3 here is CASKIGQGAGAFF. DNA of the CDR3: TGTGCCAGCAAAATCGGACAGGGGGCTGGGGCTTTCTTT.

This clonotype was observed a few times. This sequence joins TRBV24-1 and TRBJ2-1; no definite D call. Trimming cost V 0 bases and J 7 bases, with 9 bases left between them. The germline V gene encodes CDR1 KGHDR and CDR2 SFDVKD. This CDR3 is 14 amino acids long. CDR3: CATSDLWDMNEQFF. The CDR3 DNA is TGTGCCACCAGTGATTTGTGGGATATGAATGAGCAGTTCTTC.

This clonotype occurred a few times. The V and J genes are TRBV20-1 and TRBJ1-5; TRBD1 is a possible D gene (6 bases). This CDR3 region has 14 residues. Trimming removed 7 bases at V and 6 bases at J, with 19 bases between. From germline, CDR1 is DFQATT and CDR2 SNEGSKA (reference sequence). The CDR3 DNA follows: TGCAGTGGGGCCCGGGGGGCGCTGGGTCAGCCCCAGCATTTT. Its protein product is CSGARGALGQPQHF.

The table lists this clonotype with a few counts. The V gene is TRBV9, the J gene TRBJ2-7; D gene uncertain. This CDR3 contains 13 residues. From germline, CDR1 is SGDLS and CDR2 YYNGEE. Trimming took 0 bases from V and 2 from J, leaving 6 bases between them. Written as DNA, the CDR3 is TGTGCCAGCAGCGTAGGCGTAGCCTACGAGCAGTACTTC. Translation: CASSVGVAYEQYF.

Ten or more counts support this clonotype. The chain joins TRBV7-9 to TRBJ2-3; 7 bases line up with TRBD1. The CDR3 extends over 15 amino acids. Germline V gene data show CDR1 as SEHNR and CDR2 as FQNEAQ (reference sequence). V was pared by 5 bases and J by 0 bases, with 5 bases of the junction left unmatched. The CDR3 is CASSPTGSSTDTQYF. Written as DNA, the CDR3 is TGTGCCAGCAGCCCGACAGGGTCTAGCACAGATACGCAGTATTTT.

A few counts support this clonotype. This CDR3 is CASSPSQNTEAFF. The CDR3 DNA is TGTGCCAGCTCACCATCCCAGAACACTGAAGCTTTCTTT. This chain connects TRBV18 to TRBJ1-1; D remains ambiguous. This CDR3 has 13 residues. Germline values: CDR1 KGHSH, CDR2 LQKENI. Between the trimmed V and J ends, which lost 2 bases and 1 base, there was a span of 5 bases.

This rearrangement joins TRBV20-1 to TRBJ2-1; D is uncertain. The germline CDR1 and CDR2 sequences are DFQATT and SNEGSKA (reference sequence). CDR3 length: 10 amino acids. Between the trimmed V and J ends, which lost 5 bases and 6 bases, there was a span of 5 bases. CDR3 DNA sequence: TGCAGTGCTCGCCGCAATGAGCAGTTCTTC. Translating gives CSARRNEQFF.

The rearrangement uses TRBV5-1 and TRBJ1-1; 7 bases line up with TRBD1. Looked up from germline, CDR1 is SGHRS and CDR2 is YFSETQ. CDR3 length: 13 residues. The trim removed 4 bases at V and 7 bases at J, leaving 7 bases unmatched. The CDR3 bases are TGCGCCAGCAGCCCTGGACAGGCGAATGAAGCTTTCTTT. Encoded protein: CASSPGQANEAFF.

The chain employs TRBV6-6 and TRBJ1-1; D gene uncertain. Trimming cost V 3 bases and J 1 base, with 9 bases left between them. Germline V gene data show CDR1 as MNHNY and CDR2 as SVGAGI (reference sequence). This CDR3 has 14 residues. As DNA, the CDR3 is TGTGCCAGCAGTTATCCCGGGCCGAACACTGAAGCTTTCTTT. Amino acids: CASSYPGPNTEAFF.

CDR3 sequence reads: CASSFTTNYGYTF. The CDR3 coding sequence is TGTGCCAGCAGCTTCACTACTAACTATGGCTACACCTTC. V and J are TRBV7-2 and TRBJ1-2, with D hard to call. The CDR3 loop spans 13 amino acids. Looked up from germline, CDR1 is SGHTA and CDR2 is FQGNSA. Trimming removed 3 bases at V and 0 bases at J, with 5 bases between.

The genes are TRBV7-8 and TRBJ1-1, with a tentative D call TRBD1 (5 bases). CDR1 and CDR2 (germline): SGHVS, FQNEAQ. V was trimmed by 4 bases and J by 2 bases, leaving 14 bases between them. CDR3 length: 15 amino acids. The CDR3 DNA sequence: TGTGCCAGCAGCTCTGCCGCGGGGCCCAACACTGAAGCTTTCTTT. Translating gives CASSSAAGPNTEAFF.

In this sample, this clonotype turned up a few times. The CDR3 protein is CASSLSPLQGAYRNTGELFF. The CDR3, as DNA: TGTGCCAGCAGCCTGTCCCCCTTGCAGGGGGCATATCGGAACACCGGGGAGCTGTTTTTT. The rearrangement links TRBV25-1 to TRBJ2-2; TRBD1 agrees at 8 bases. Per the germline V gene, CDR1 is MGHDK and CDR2 is SYGVNS. This CDR3 spans 20 amino acids. V gave up 6 bases and J gave up 1 base; unmatched junction bases: 19.

This clonotype turned up a few times. This chain links TRBV5-1 with TRBJ1-1; TRBD1 matches 8 bases. V dropped 4 bases and J dropped 1; count of bases not matched to a gene: 6. This CDR3 contains 15 residues. The germline V gene encodes CDR1 SGHRS and CDR2 YFSETQ. CDR3 nucleotides: TGCGCCAGCAGCCCGCCCGGGACAGGGAACACTGAAGCTTTCTTT. Translation: CASSPPGTGNTEAFF.

This clonotype turned up a few times. The rearrangement uses TRBV7-8 and TRBJ1-5, with a tentative D call TRBD1 (6 bases). The CDR3 is made up of 17 amino acids. Germline CDR1 SGHVS, CDR2 FQNEAQ. V was cut by 0 bases and J by 1 base, with 13 bases left in between. The CDR3 nucleotides are TGTGCCAGCAGCTTAGCCTTCCAGGGGTCCAGCAATCAGCCCCAGCATTTT. This translates into CASSLAFQGSSNQPQHF.

This clonotype has just a few counts. The gene calls are TRBV3-1 and TRBJ1-6; maybe TRBD1 (5 bases). With 0 bases removed from V and 10 bases from J, the gap between germline ends came to 10 bases. Per germline, CDR1 LGHDT and CDR2 YNNKEL (reference sequence). This CDR3 comprises 14 residues. CDR3 region: CASSQDAGRSPLHF. CDR3 DNA sequence: TGTGCCAGCAGCCAAGATGCAGGGCGGTCACCCCTCCACTTT.

This clonotype was seen a handful of times. This sequence joins TRBV6-5 and TRBJ2-1; 12 nucleotides align to TRBD2. The CDR3 spans 19 residues. Germline-derived CDR1 and CDR2 are MNHEY and SVGAGI. Losses at the gene ends were 5 bases for V and 8 bases for J; bases not matched to a gene: 19. CDR3 in DNA: TGTGCCAGCAGTCCACTCGCCGGGACTAGCGGGTTTTGGGACGATGAGCAGTTCTTC. Amino acids: CASSPLAGTSGFWDDEQFF.

The chain carries TRBV7-2 and TRBJ2-1; 12 positions match TRBD2. Germline values: CDR1 SGHTA, CDR2 FQGNSA. CDR3 size: 17 residues. Trimming cost V 1 base and J 7 bases; bases outside gene matches: 8. CDR3 DNA: TGTGCCAGCAGCTTAGGGCCACTAGCGGGAGGAATGAATGAGCAGTTCTTC. This gives the protein CASSLGPLAGGMNEQFF.

The rearrangement joins TRBV10-3 to TRBJ2-3; 7 bases map to TRBD1. The CDR3 loop spans 15 amino acids. Germline V lookup: CDR1 ENHRY, CDR2 SYGVKD. With V trimmed by 5 bases and J by 2 bases, 7 bases remained unmatched. CDR3 nucleotides: TGTGCCATCAGTTCTAGGGACAGTTCCACAGATACGCAGTATTTT. Translating it yields CAISSRDSSTDTQYF.

This clonotype was seen many times. The chain combines TRBV6-1 with TRBJ2-1; TRBD2 matches at 14 bases. This CDR3 is built from 17 residues. V lost 6 bases, J lost 0 bases, and 4 bases stayed unmatched. Germline assignment: CDR1 MNHNS and CDR2 SASEGT. The CDR3 loop reads CASRGLAGVTSYNEQFF. The DNA for the CDR3 is TGTGCCAGCAGGGGACTAGCGGGAGTAACCTCCTACAATGAGCAGTTCTTC.

In its sample, this clonotype was seen a few times. The rearrangement links TRBV10-3 to TRBJ2-7, with 11 nucleotides matching TRBD1. In germline, CDR1 is ENHRY, CDR2 SYGVKD. CDR3 length equals 17 residues. V dropped 3 bases and J dropped 3; count of bases not matched to a gene: 10. The CDR3 region has the DNA TGTGCCATCAGTGACTTCATCGGGGACAGGGGGGTCTACGAGCAGTACTTC. This gives the protein CAISDFIGDRGVYEQYF.